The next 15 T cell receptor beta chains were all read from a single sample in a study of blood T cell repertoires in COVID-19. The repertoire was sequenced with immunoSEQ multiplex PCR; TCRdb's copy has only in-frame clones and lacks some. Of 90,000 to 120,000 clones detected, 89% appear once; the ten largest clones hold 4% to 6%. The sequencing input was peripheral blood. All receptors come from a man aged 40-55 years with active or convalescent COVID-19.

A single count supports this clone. This CDR3 reads CASSSTGSNSPLHF. DNA of the CDR3: TGTGCCAGCAGCTCAACAGGGAGTAATTCACCCCTCCACTTT. The rearrangement uses TRBV7-9 and TRBJ1-6, with D perhaps TRBD1 (6 bases). V was clipped by 4 bases and J by 6 bases, with 10 bases between them. The germline V gene encodes CDR1 SEHNR and CDR2 FQNEAQ (reference sequence). The CDR3 is made up of 14 amino acids.

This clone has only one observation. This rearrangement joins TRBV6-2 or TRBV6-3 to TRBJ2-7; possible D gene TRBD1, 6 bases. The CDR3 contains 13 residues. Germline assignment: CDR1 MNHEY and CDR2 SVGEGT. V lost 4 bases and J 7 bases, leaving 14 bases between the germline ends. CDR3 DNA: TGTGCCAGCAGTTCCACAGGGTCGGAGGAGCAGTACTTC. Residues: CASSSTGSEEQYF.

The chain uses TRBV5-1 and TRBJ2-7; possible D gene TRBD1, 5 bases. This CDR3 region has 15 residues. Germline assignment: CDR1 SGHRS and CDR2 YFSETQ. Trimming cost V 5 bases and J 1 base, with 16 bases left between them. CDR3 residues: CASRAWAQVSYEQYF. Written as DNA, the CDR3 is TGCGCCAGCAGGGCTTGGGCACAGGTATCCTACGAGCAGTACTTC.

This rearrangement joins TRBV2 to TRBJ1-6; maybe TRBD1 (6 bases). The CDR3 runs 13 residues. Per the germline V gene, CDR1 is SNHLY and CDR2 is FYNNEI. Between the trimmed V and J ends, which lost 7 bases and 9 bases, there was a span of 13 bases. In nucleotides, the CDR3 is TGTGCCAGCAATCCGAGGGGGAGTTCACCCCTCCACTTT. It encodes CASNPRGSSPLHF.

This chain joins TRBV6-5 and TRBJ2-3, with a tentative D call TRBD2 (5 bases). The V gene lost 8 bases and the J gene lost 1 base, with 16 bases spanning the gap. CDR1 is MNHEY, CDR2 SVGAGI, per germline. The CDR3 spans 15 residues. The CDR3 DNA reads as TGTGCCAGCTCGCCTGGCGGGTCTGGCACAGATACGCAGTATTTT. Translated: CASSPGGSGTDTQYF.

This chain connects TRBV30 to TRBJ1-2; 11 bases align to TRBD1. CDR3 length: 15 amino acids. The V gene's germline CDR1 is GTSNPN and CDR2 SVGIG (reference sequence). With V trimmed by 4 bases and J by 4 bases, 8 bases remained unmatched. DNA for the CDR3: TGTGCCTGGAACGACCGGACAGGGGGCAGCTATGGCTACACCTTC. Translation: CAWNDRTGGSYGYTF.

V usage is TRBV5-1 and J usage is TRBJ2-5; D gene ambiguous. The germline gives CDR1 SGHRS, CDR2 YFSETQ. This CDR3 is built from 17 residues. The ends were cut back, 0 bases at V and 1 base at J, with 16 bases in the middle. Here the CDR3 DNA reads TGCGCCAGCAGCTTGGCCGACCGGGTTTACGCCCAAGAGACCCAGTACTTC. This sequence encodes CASSLADRVYAQETQYF.

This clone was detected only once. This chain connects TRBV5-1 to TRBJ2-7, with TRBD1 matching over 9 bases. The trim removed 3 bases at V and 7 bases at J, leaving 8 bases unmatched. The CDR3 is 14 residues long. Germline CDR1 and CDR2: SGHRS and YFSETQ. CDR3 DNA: TGCGCCAGCAGCTGGGACAGGGCGTTGGGGGAGCAGTACTTC. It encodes CASSWDRALGEQYF.

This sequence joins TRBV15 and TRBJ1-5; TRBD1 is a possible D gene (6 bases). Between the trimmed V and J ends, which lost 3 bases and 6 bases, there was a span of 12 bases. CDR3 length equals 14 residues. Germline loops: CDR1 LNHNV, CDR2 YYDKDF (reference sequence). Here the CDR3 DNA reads TGTGCCACCAGCAGGGATCCAGGGGTTCAGCCCCAGCATTTT. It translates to CATSRDPGVQPQHF.

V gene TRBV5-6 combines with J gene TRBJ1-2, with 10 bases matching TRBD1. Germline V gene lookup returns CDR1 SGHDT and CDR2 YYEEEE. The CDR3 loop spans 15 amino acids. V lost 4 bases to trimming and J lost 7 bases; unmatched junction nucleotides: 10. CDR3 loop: CASSLTGTGVGGYTF. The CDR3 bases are TGTGCCAGCAGCCTGACCGGGACAGGGGTAGGTGGCTACACCTTC.

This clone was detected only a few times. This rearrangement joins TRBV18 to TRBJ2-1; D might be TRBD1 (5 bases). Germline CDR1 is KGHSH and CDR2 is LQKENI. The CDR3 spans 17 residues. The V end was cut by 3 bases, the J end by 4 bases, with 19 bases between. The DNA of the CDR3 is TGTGCCAGCTCACCTCAGGGATTAGACAGACGGTACAATGAGCAGTTCTTC. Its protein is CASSPQGLDRRYNEQFF. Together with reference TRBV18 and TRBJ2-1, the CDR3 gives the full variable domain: NAGVMQNPRHLVRRRGQEARLRCSPMKGHSHVYWYRQLPEEGLKFMVYLQKENIIDESGMPKERFSAEFPKEGPSILRIQQVVRGDSAAYFCASSPQGLDRRYNEQFFGPGTRLTVL.

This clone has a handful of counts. The chain's CDR3 is CASSLGGTTNEKLFF. DNA for the CDR3: TGTGCCAGCAGCTTAGGAGGGACAACTAATGAAAAACTGTTTTTT. This rearrangement joins TRBV7-2 to TRBJ1-4; no definite D call. The CDR3 sequence is 15 residues long. Between the trimmed V and J ends, which lost 1 base and 0 bases, there was a span of 6 bases. The germline V gene encodes CDR1 SGHTA and CDR2 FQGNSA.

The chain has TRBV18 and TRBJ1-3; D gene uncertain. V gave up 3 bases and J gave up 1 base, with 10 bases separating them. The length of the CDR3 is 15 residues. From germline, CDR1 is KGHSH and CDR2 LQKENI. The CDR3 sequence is CASSPLEMSGNTIYF. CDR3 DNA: TGTGCCAGCTCACCTCTGGAGATGTCTGGAAACACCATATATTTT. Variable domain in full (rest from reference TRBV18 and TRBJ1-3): NAGVMQNPRHLVRRRGQEARLRCSPMKGHSHVYWYRQLPEEGLKFMVYLQKENIIDESGMPKERFSAEFPKEGPSILRIQQVVRGDSAAYFCASSPLEMSGNTIYFGEGSWLTVV.

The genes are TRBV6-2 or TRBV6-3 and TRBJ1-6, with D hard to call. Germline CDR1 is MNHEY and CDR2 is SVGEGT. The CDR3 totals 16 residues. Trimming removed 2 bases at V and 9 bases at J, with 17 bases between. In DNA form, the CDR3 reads TGTGCCAGCAGTTACCCCCGCGGAGGTAGCGGTTCACCCCTCCACTTT. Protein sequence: CASSYPRGGSGSPLHF.

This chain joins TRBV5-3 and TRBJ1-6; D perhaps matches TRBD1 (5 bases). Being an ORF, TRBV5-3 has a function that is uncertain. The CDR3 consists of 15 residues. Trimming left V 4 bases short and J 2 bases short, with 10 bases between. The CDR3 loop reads CARSAWGAYNSPLHF. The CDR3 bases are TGTGCCAGAAGCGCCTGGGGCGCCTATAATTCACCCCTCCACTTT.